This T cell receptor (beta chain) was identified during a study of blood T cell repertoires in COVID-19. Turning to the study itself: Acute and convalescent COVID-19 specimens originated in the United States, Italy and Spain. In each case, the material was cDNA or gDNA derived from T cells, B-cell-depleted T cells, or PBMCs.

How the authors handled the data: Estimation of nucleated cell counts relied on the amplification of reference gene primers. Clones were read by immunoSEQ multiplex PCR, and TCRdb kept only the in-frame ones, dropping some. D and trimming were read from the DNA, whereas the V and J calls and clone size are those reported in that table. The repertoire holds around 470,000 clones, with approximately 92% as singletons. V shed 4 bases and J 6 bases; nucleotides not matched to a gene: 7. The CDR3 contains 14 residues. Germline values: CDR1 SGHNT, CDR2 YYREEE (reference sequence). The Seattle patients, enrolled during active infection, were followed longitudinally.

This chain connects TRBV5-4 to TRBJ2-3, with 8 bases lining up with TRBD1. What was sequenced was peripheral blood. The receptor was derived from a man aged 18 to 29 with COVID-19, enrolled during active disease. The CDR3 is CASSPRGPADTQYF. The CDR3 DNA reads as TGTGCCAGCAGCCCCAGGGGGCCGGCGGATACGCAGTATTTT.